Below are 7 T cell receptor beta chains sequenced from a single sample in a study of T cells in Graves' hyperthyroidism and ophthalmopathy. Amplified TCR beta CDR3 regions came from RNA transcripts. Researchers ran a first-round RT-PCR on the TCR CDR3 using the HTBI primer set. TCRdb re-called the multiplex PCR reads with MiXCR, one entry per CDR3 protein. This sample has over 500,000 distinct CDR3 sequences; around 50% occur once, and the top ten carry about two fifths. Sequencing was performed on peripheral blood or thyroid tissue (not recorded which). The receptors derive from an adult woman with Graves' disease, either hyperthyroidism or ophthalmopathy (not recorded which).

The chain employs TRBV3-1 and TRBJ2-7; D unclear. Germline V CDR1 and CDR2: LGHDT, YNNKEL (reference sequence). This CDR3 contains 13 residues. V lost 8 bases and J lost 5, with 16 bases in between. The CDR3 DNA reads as TGTGCCAGCTCGGTTGGTGGTAGAGACGAGCAGTACTTC. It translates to CASSVGGRDEQYF.

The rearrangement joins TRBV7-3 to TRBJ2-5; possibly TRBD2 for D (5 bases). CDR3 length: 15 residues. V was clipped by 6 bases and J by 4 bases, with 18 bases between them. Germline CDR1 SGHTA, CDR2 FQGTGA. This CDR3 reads CASSYPGMGRETQYF. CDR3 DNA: TGTGCCAGCAGTTACCCCGGGATGGGGAGAGAGACCCAGTACTTC.

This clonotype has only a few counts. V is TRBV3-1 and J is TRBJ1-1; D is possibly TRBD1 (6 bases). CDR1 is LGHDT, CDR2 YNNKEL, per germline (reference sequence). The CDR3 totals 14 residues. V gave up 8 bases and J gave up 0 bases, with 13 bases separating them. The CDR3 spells CASGNRDLNTEAFF. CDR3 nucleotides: TGTGCCAGCGGTAACAGGGATCTGAACACTGAAGCTTTCTTT.

The DNA of the CDR3 is TGTGCCAGCCACCAAATGAACACTGAAGCTTTCTTT. This gives the protein CASHQMNTEAFF. This chain joins TRBV28 and TRBJ1-1; D is undetermined. V shed 8 bases and J shed 0 bases, with 7 bases lying between them. Germline lookup yields CDR1 MDHEN and CDR2 SYDVKM. The CDR3 runs to 12 residues.

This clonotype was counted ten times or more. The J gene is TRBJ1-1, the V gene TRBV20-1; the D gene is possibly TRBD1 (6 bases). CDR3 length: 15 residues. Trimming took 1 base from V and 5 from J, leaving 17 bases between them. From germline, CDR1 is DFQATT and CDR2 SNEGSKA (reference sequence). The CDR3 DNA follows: TGCAGTGCTAGAGGAACCGAGGGGGTTTGGACTGAAGCTTTCTTT. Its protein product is CSARGTEGVWTEAFF.

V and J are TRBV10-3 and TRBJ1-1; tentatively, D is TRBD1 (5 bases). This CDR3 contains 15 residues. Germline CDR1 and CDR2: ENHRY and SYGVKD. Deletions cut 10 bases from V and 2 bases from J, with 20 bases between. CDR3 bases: TGTGCCACTGCTCCGTGGGGGTGGAATAACACTGAAGCTTTCTTT. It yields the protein CATAPWGWNNTEAFF.

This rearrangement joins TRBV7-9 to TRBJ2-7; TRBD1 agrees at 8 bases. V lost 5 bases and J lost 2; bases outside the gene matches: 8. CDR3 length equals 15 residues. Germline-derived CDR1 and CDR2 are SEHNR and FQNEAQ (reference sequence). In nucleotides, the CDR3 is TGTGCCAGCAGCCACCGGGACAGGAACCCCTACGAGCAGTACTTC. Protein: CASSHRDRNPYEQYF. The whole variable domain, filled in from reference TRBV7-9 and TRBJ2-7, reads DTGVSQNPRHKITKRGQNVTFRCDPISEHNRLYWYRQTLGQGPEFLTYFQNEAQLEKSRLLSDRFSAERPKGSFSTLEIQRTEQGDSAMYLCASSHRDRNPYEQYFGPGTRLTVT.